This passage covers 17 T cell receptor beta chains from one sample sequenced in a study of shared clonotypes between healthy human individuals. Some clones are missing from TCRdb's copy, which holds only in-frame ones; the method was immunoSEQ multiplex PCR. Of hundreds of thousands of clones listed, roughly four fifths are singletons. Sequenced: PBMCs. The receptors shown here come from a middle-aged woman in good health. Some clones in this sample may be carry-over from other donors' samples.

In its sample, this clone was seen a few times. CDR3 sequence (DNA): TGCGCCAGCAGCCAGGGCAGCGGGCCTCCCTACGAGCAGTACTTC. Protein: CASSQGSGPPYEQYF. The chain is built from TRBV4-1 and TRBJ2-7, with D possibly being TRBD2 (6 bases). The V end was cut by 3 bases, the J end by 2 bases, with 14 bases between. The CDR3 runs to 15 residues. Germline assignment: CDR1 MGHRA and CDR2 YSYEKL.

This chain connects TRBV27 to TRBJ2-5; D possibly corresponds to TRBD2 (6 bases). Trimming removed 6 bases from V and 4 bases from J, with 12 bases in between. Germline lookup yields CDR1 MNHEY and CDR2 SMNVEV (reference sequence). The CDR3 loop spans 13 amino acids. This CDR3 is CASSLLGGETQYF. In DNA form, the CDR3 reads TGTGCCAGCAGCTTACTCGGGGGAGAGACCCAGTACTTC.

Remarks on this clone: Just one base apart from a much larger clone, this may be a read error. The rearrangement joins TRBV19 to TRBJ1-1; D is perhaps TRBD1 (6 bases). The germline CDR1 and CDR2 sequences are LNHDA and SQIVND (reference sequence). Trimming stripped 2 bases from V and 7 bases from J, with 14 bases between. This CDR3 has 14 residues. In DNA form, the CDR3 reads TGTGCCAGTAGTATAAACCGGGGCAGGGGTGAAGCTTTCTTT. It is translated as CASSINRGRGEAFF.

This clone was found a few times. Other DNA variants within this sample encode the same CDR3. V and J are TRBV28 and TRBJ1-2; tentatively, D is TRBD1 (5 bases). The germline gives CDR1 MDHEN, CDR2 SYDVKM. V lost 2 bases to trimming and J lost 4 bases, with 8 bases between them. The CDR3 is made up of 13 amino acids. The CDR3 nucleotides read TGTGCCAGCAGTTTAGGGGGGTCCTATGGCTACACCTTC. This gives the protein CASSLGGSYGYTF.

This clone was counted a few times. The same CDR3 can be traced to other DNA sequences in this sample. This chain links TRBV5-1 with TRBJ2-7; TRBD1 agrees at 9 bases. Per the germline V gene, CDR1 is SGHRS and CDR2 is YFSETQ. The CDR3 consists of 14 residues. V trimming: 4 bases; J trimming: 6 bases; junction bases outside the gene matches: 8. CDR3: CASSLGQGIGEQYF. The CDR3 DNA sequence: TGCGCCAGCAGCCTGGGACAGGGTATCGGCGAGCAGTACTTC.

As to this clone: Other nucleotide sequences from this sample produce the same CDR3. The chain combines TRBV6-4 with TRBJ2-3; D tentatively fits TRBD1 or TRBD2 (5 bases each). Per the germline V gene, CDR1 is MRHNA and CDR2 is SNTAGT. The CDR3 spans 13 residues. Trimming stripped 6 bases from V and 0 bases from J, with 7 bases between. DNA of the CDR3: TGTGCCAGCAGCGGGGCCAGCACAGATACGCAGTATTTT. Protein product: CASSGASTDTQYF.

This clone was detected many times. In the same sample, other DNA sequences code for this CDR3. J is TRBJ1-2 and V is TRBV2; no clear D gene. This CDR3 has 12 amino acids. The ends were cut back, 1 base at V and 4 bases at J, with 4 bases in the middle. Germline loops: CDR1 SNHLY, CDR2 FYNNEI. Written as DNA, the CDR3 is TGTGCCAGCAGTGAAGAGTCCTATGGCTACACCTTC. Translation: CASSEESYGYTF.

The rearrangement joins TRBV7-2 to TRBJ2-5, with TRBD2 matching 10 bases. The CDR3 has 15 residues. Looked up from germline, CDR1 is SGHTA and CDR2 is FQGNSA. V shed 4 bases, J shed 1 base, and the junction held 3 bases outside the gene matches. The CDR3 spells CASSSWTSGQETQYF. CDR3 sequence (DNA): TGTGCCAGCAGCTCCTGGACTAGCGGCCAAGAGACCCAGTACTTC.

This clone was seen a single time. The gene calls are TRBV6-4 and TRBJ1-3; TRBD1 aligns across 9 bases. CDR1 and CDR2 (germline): MRHNA, SNTAGT. The CDR3 has 17 amino acids. Trimming removed 0 bases from V and 0 bases from J; junction bases left unmatched: 3. The CDR3 loop is CASSDSDRGASGNTIYF. The CDR3 DNA follows: TGTGCCAGCAGTGACTCCGACAGGGGGGCCTCTGGAAACACCATATATTTT.

V and J are TRBV7-9 and TRBJ2-3, with D possibly matching TRBD1 (6 bases). Trimming removed 4 bases at V and 3 bases at J, with 26 bases between. There are 19 residues in the CDR3. Germline CDR1 and CDR2: SEHNR and FQNEAQ (reference sequence). CDR3 amino acids: CASSSPPGTNRGNTDTQYF. For the CDR3, the DNA is TGTGCCAGCAGCTCACCCCCCGGGACAAATCGAGGTAATACAGATACGCAGTATTTT.

V gene TRBV2 combines with J gene TRBJ2-2, with TRBD2 identical over 11 bases. Germline CDR1 SNHLY, CDR2 FYNNEI. V dropped 7 bases and J dropped 3; count of bases not matched to a gene: 4. The CDR3 has 15 residues. The CDR3 DNA sequence: TGTGCCAGCAAAGGGACTAGCGGACACACCGGGGAGCTGTTTTTT. It encodes CASKGTSGHTGELFF.

The genes are TRBV27 and TRBJ1-5; D is uncertain. CDR3 length equals 12 residues. Trimming left V 6 bases short and J 5 bases short, with 8 bases between. Germline V gene sequence: CDR1 MNHEY, CDR2 SMNVEV (reference sequence). The CDR3 DNA sequence: TGTGCCAGCAGATGGGGTGATCAGCCCCAGCATTTT. It translates to CASRWGDQPQHF.

The chain has TRBV29-1 and TRBJ2-5; D perhaps matches TRBD2 (7 bases). Germline V gene data show CDR1 as SQVTM and CDR2 as ANQGSEA. V lost 8 bases to trimming and J lost 3 bases, with 25 bases between them. The CDR3 contains 16 residues. The CDR3 coding sequence is TGCAGCATCACAGTGGGAGGGGGTTCAGCCAAAGAGACCCAGTACTTC. The encoded protein is CSITVGGGSAKETQYF.

The chain joins TRBV28 to TRBJ2-7; perhaps D is TRBD1 or TRBD2 (5 bases each). The CDR3 loop spans 14 amino acids. CDR1 and CDR2 (germline): MDHEN, SYDVKM. Trimming left V 4 bases short and J 6 bases short, with 16 bases between. In DNA, the CDR3 is TGTGCCAGCAGTTGGGACCGAGAAGCCTTCGAGCAGTACTTC. It encodes CASSWDREAFEQYF.

This clone appeared a few times. The gene calls are TRBV2 and TRBJ1-1; D is possibly TRBD1 (6 bases). The length of the CDR3 is 13 residues. The V gene lost 3 bases and the J gene lost 3 bases, with 8 bases spanning the gap. Germline CDR1 SNHLY, CDR2 FYNNEI. The CDR3 nucleotides read TGTGCCAGCAGTGATGAGGGGGACACTGAAGCTTTCTTT. This gives the protein CASSDEGDTEAFF.

This chain connects TRBV5-1 to TRBJ2-5, with 11 bases matching TRBD1. The V gene end was trimmed by 0 bases and the J gene end by 5 bases; junction bases not matched to a gene: 3. This CDR3 is 15 amino acids long. The germline V gene has CDR1 SGHRS and CDR2 YFSETQ. As DNA, the CDR3 is TGCGCCAGCAGCTTGGGGACAGGGGGCTGGGAGACCCAGTACTTC. Amino acid sequence: CASSLGTGGWETQYF.

The gene calls are TRBV6-5 and TRBJ2-4; D is uncertain. V gave up 9 bases and J gave up 6 bases, with 9 bases separating them. Germline V gene lookup returns CDR1 MNHEY and CDR2 SVGAGI. The CDR3 sequence is 11 residues long. CDR3 residues: CASHRGNIQYF. CDR3 DNA sequence: TGTGCCAGTCACCGAGGAAACATTCAGTACTTC.